This TCR beta chain was retrieved from a study of T cells after yellow fever vaccination. About this clonotype: What it binds is unknown.

V was cut by 1 base and J by 0 bases, with 13 bases left in between. Germline V gives CDR1 LGHNT, CDR2 FRNRAP. This CDR3 region has 17 residues. General study results and limits: The study found a weaker secondary response that peaked faster, day 5 versus 15.

TCRdb fed the 5' RACE reads into MiXCR, producing one record per CDR3 protein. The table shows about 220,000 distinct CDR3 sequences, with approximately 3% occurring only once. This TCR was recovered from a man aged 18 to 29 who received the YFV17D yellow fever vaccine. The sample in question was CD4+ T cells sorted from PBMCs, obtained 10 days after the yellow fever booster vaccination. V usage is TRBV12-5 and J usage is TRBJ1-3; D ambiguous. The CDR3 coding sequence is TGTGCTAGTGGTTTGGGAGAAACAGCGATCTCTGGAAACACCATATATTTT. Translated, it gives CASGLGETAISGNTIYF.